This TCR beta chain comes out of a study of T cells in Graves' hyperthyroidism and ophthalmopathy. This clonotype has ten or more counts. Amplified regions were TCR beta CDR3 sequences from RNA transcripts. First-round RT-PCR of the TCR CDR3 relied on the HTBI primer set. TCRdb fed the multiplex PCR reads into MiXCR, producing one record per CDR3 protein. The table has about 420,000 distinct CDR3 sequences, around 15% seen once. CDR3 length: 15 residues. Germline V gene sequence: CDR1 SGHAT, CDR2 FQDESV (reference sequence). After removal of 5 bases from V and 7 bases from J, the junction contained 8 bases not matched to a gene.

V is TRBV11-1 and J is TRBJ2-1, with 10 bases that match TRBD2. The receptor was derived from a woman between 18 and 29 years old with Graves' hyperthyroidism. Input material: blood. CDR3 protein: CASSTGTSASNEQFF. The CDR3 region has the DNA TGTGCCAGCAGCACGGGGACTAGCGCTTCGAATGAGCAGTTCTTC.